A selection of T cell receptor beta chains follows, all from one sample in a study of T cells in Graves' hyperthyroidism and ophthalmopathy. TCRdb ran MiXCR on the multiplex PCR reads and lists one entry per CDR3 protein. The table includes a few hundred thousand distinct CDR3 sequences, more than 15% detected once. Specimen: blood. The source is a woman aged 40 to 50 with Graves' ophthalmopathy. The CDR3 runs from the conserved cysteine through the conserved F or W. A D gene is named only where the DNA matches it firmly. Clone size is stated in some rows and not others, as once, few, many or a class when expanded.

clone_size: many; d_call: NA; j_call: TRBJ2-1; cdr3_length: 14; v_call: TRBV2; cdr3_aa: CASSPYRTSNEQFF; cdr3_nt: TGTGCCAGCAGTCCCTACAGGACATCCAATGAGCAGTTCTTC
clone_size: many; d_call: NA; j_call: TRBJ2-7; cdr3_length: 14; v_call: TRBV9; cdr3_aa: CASSVATDSREQYF; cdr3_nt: TGTGCCAGCAGCGTAGCTACAGACAGCCGCGAGCAGTACTTC
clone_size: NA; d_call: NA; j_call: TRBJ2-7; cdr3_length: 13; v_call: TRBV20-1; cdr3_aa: CSAPGATSYEQYF; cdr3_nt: TGCAGTGCACCGGGGGCCACAAGCTACGAGCAGTACTTC
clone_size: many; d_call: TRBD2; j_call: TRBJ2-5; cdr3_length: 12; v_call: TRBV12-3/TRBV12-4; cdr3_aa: CASRGGVETQYF; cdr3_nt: TGTGCCAGCAGGGGGGGGGTTGAGACCCAGTACTTC
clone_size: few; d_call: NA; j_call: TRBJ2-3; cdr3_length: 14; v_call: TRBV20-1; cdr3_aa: CSASSGLSTDTQYF; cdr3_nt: TGCAGTGCTTCCAGCGGACTGAGCACAGATACGCAGTATTTT
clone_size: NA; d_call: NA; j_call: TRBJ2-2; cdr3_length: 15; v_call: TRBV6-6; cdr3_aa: CASSYSAGHTGELFF; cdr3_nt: TGTGCCAGCAGTTACTCGGCAGGGCACACCGGGGAGCTGTTTTTT
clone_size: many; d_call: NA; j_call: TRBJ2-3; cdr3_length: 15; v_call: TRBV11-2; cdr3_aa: CASSLSPRRTDTQYF; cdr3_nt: TGTGCCAGCAGCTTATCCCCCCGGAGGACAGATACGCAGTATTTT
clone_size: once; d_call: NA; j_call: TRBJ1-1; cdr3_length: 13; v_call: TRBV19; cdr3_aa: CASSIGMGTEAFF; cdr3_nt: TGTGCCAGTAGTATAGGCATGGGGACTGAAGCTTTCTTT
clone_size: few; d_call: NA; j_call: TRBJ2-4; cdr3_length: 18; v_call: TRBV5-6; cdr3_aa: CASSLNRDYRTSKNIQYF; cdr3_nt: TGTGCCAGCAGCTTGAACAGGGACTACCGGACCTCCAAAAACATTCAGTACTTC
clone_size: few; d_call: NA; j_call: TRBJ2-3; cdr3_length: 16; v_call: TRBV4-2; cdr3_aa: CASSQDNLASTDTQYF; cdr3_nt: TGTGCCAGCAGCCAAGATAACCTAGCCTCCACAGATACGCAGTATTTT
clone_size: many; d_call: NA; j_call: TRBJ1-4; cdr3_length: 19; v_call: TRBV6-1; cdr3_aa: CASSYTSGTVATTNEKLFF; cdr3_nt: TGTGCCAGCAGTTATACTTCCGGGACGGTCGCCACAACTAATGAAAAACTGTTTTTT
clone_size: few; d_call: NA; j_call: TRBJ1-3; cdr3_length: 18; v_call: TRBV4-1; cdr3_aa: CASSPAQGWGNSGNTIYF; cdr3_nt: TGCGCCAGCAGCCCCGCTCAGGGTTGGGGTAACTCTGGAAACACCATATATTTT
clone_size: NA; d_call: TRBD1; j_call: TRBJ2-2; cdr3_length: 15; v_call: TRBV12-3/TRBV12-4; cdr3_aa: CASSSDRGRTGELFF; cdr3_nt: TGTGCCAGCAGTTCCGACAGGGGGCGTACCGGGGAGCTGTTTTTT
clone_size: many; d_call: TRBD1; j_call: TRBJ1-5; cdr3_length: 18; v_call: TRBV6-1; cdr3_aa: CASSISRPGTGENQPQHF; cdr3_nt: TGTGCCAGCAGTATCTCCCGTCCCGGGACAGGGGAGAATCAGCCCCAGCATTTT
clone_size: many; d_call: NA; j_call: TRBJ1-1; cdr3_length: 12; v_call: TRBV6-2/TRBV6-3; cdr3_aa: CAGGNDGSEAFF; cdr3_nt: TGTGCCGGGGGCAATGATGGTTCTGAAGCTTTCTTT
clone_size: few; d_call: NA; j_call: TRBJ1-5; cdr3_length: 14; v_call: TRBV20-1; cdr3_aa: CSARDSGFGQPQHF; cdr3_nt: TGCAGTGCTAGAGATTCGGGGTTTGGCCAGCCCCAGCATTTT
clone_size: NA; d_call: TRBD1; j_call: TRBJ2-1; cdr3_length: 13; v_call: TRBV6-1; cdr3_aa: CASRKDRENEQFF; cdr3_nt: TGTGCCAGCAGGAAGGACAGGGAAAATGAGCAGTTCTTC
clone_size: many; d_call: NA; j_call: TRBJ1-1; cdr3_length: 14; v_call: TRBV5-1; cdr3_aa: CASSLEVLNTEAFF; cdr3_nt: TGCGCCAGCAGCTTGGAGGTTTTGAACACTGAAGCTTTCTTT
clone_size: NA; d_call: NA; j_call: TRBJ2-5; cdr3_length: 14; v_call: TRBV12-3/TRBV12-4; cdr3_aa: CASSLSGRPETQYF; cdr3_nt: TGTGCCAGCAGTTTATCAGGGCGCCCAGAGACCCAGTACTTC
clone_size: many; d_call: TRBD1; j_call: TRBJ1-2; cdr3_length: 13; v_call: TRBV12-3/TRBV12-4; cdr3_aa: CASSLDRVGGYTF; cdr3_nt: TGTGCCAGCAGTCTCGACAGGGTTGGTGGCTACACCTTC
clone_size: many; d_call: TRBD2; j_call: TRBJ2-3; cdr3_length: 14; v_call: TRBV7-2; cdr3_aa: CASTVSGNTDTQYF; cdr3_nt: TGTGCCAGCACTGTTAGCGGGAACACAGATACGCAGTATTTT
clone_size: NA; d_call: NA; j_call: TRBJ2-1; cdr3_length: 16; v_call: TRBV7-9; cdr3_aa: CASSLVSGARYNEQFF; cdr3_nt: TGTGCCAGCAGCCTGGTCTCGGGGGCTAGGTACAATGAGCAGTTCTTC
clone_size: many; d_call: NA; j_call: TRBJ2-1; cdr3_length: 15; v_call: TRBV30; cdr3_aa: CAWSVTGSSYNEQFF; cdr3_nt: TGTGCCTGGAGTGTAACGGGGAGCTCCTACAATGAGCAGTTCTTC
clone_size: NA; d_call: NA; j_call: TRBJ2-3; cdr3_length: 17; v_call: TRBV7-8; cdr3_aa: CASSQVTQRTSTDTQYF; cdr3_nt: TGTGCCAGCAGCCAAGTCACTCAGCGGACGAGCACAGATACGCAGTATTTT
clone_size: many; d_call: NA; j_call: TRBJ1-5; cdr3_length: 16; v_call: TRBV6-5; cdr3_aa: CASSPRQANSNQPQHF; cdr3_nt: TGTGCCAGCAGCCCCAGACAGGCTAATAGCAATCAGCCCCAGCATTTT
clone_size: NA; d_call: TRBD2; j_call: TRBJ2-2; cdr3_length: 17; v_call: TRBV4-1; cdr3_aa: CASSQGGLAGAGGELFF; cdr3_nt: TGCGCCAGCAGCCAAGGTGGACTAGCGGGGGCGGGCGGGGAGCTGTTTTTT
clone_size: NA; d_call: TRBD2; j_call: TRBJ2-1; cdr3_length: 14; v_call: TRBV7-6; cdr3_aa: CASSFTGTRDEQFF; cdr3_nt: TGTGCCAGCAGCTTCACCGGGACTAGAGATGAGCAGTTCTTC
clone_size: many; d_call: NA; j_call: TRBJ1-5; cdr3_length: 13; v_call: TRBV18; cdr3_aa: CASSWGVAQPQHF; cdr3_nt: TGTGCCAGCTCATGGGGGGTTGCTCAGCCCCAGCATTTT
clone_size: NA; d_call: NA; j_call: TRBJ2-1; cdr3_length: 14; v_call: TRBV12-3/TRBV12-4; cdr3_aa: CASLGTGLYNEQFF; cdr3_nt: TGTGCCAGCCTTGGTACCGGACTCTACAATGAGCAGTTCTTC
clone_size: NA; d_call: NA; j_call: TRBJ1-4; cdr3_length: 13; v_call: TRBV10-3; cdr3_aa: CATRYATNEKLFF; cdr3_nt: TGTGCCACTCGATATGCAACTAATGAAAAACTGTTTTTT
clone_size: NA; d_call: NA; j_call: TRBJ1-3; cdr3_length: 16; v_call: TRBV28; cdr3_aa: CASSLIGGGSGNTIYF; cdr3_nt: TGTGCCAGCAGTTTGATAGGCGGGGGCTCTGGAAACACCATATATTTT
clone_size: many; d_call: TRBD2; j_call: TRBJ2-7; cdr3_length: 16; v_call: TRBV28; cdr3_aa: CASNSDGTSGTYEQYF; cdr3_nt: TGTGCCAGCAATTCAGACGGGACTAGCGGGACCTACGAGCAGTACTTC
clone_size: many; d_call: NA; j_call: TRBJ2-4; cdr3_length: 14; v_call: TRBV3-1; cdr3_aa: CASSSWGARNIQYF; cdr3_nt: TGTGCCAGCAGCTCGTGGGGGGCACGAAACATTCAGTACTTC
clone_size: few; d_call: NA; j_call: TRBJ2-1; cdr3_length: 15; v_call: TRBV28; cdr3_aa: CASEPSGLRHNEQFF; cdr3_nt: TGTGCCAGCGAGCCCAGCGGGCTCCGCCACAATGAGCAGTTCTTC
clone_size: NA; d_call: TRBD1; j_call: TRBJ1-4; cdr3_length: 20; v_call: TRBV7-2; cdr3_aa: CASSSPIFGQGRVSNEKLFF; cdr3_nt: TGTGCCAGCAGCTCCCCTATCTTTGGACAGGGGAGGGTTTCTAATGAAAAACTGTTTTTT
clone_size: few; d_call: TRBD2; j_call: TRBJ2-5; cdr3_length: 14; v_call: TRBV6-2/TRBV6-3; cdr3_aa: CASSYAGRAQMAYF; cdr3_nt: TGTGCCAGCAGTTACGCCGGGAGGGCCCAGATGGCGTACTTC
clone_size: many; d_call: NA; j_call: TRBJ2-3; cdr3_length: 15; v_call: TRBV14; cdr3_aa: CASSQDWVAADTQYF; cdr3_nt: TGTGCCAGCAGCCAAGATTGGGTAGCCGCAGATACGCAGTATTTT
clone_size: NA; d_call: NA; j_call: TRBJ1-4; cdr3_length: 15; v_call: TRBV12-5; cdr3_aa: CASGSPGQGSEKLFF; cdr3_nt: TGTGCTAGTGGTTCTCCCGGACAAGGCTCGGAAAAACTGTTTTTT
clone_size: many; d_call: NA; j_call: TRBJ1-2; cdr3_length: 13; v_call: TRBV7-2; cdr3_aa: CASSPRVVYGYTF; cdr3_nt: TGTGCCAGCAGCCCCAGGGTTGTCTATGGCTACACCTTC
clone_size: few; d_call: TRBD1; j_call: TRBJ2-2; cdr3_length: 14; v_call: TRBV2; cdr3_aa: CASEGTGYTGELFF; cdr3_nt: TGTGCCAGCGAGGGGACAGGGTACACCGGGGAGCTGTTTTTT
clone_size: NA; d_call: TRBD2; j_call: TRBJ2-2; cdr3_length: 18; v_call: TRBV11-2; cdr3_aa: CASSPPPGLAFHTGELLF; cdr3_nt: TGTGCCAGCAGCCCCCCCCCGGGACTAGCGTTTCACACCGGGGAGCTGCTTTTT
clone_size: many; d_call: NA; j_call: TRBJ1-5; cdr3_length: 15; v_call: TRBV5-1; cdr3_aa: CASSPGRGEDQPQHF; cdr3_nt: TGCGCCAGCAGCCCCGGGAGGGGGGAGGACCAGCCCCAGCATTTT
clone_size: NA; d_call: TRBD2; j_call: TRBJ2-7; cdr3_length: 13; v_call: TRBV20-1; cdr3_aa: CSARTPSSGSKYF; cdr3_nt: TGCAGTGCTCGGACACCGTCTAGCGGCAGCAAGTACTTC